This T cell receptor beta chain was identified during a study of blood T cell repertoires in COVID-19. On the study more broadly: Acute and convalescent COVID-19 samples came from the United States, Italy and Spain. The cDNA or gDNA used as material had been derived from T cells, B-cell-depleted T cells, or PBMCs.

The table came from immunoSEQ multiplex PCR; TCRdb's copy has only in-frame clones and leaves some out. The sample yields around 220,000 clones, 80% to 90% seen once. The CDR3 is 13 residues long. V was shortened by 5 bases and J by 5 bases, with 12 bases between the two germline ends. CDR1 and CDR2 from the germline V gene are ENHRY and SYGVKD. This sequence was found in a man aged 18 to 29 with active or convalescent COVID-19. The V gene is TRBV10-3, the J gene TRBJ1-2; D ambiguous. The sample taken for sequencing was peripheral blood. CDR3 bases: TGTGCCATCAGTTTAGACACCAGGTATGGCTACACCTTC. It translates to CAISLDTRYGYTF.